One and the same sample provided the 18 T cell receptor beta chains below, sequenced in a study of identical twins. TCRdb passed the 5' RACE reads through MiXCR, listing each CDR3 protein once. The top ten hold over 2.5% of the sample, which has about 470,000 distinct CDR3 sequences, 20% to 25% seen once. Another study also made use of these data, one on T cells expressing NK-cell markers.

Material for sequencing was CD4+ T cells sorted from blood. Receptor source: a woman aged 18-30 years in good health.

J is TRBJ2-7 and V is TRBV10-3; 10 nucleotides match TRBD1. With V trimmed by 7 bases and J by 2 bases, 5 bases remained unmatched. CDR3 length equals 14 residues. In germline, CDR1 is ENHRY, CDR2 SYGVKD. The CDR3 loop is CAIMAGQGTYEQYF. As DNA, the CDR3 is TGTGCCATCATGGCGGGACAGGGGACCTACGAGCAGTACTTC.

This clonotype was found a few times. The chain links TRBV6-1 to TRBJ2-3; D is undetermined. The CDR3 contains 14 residues. CDR1 is MNHNS, CDR2 SASEGT, per germline. V shed 5 bases and J shed 1 base, with 10 bases lying between them. This chain's CDR3 is CASSTTPRTDTQYF. The DNA of the CDR3 is TGTGCCAGCAGTACGACACCCCGCACAGATACGCAGTATTTT.

A few counts support this clonotype. V usage is TRBV10-3 and J usage is TRBJ2-5, with D perhaps TRBD1 (6 bases). Trimming took 8 bases from V and 12 from J, leaving 13 bases between them. This CDR3 contains 10 residues. CDR1 is ENHRY, CDR2 SYGVKD, per germline. The CDR3, as DNA: TGTGCCATCGGTGGACAGTTTAAGTACTTC. Encoded protein: CAIGGQFKYF.

This clonotype has only a few counts. The rearrangement uses TRBV20-1 and TRBJ1-1; tentatively, D is TRBD1 (6 bases). The CDR3 runs to 14 residues. Germline V gene lookup returns CDR1 DFQATT and CDR2 SNEGSKA (reference sequence). Trimming pared 2 bases from V and 2 bases from J, leaving 12 bases between. The chain's CDR3 is CSARLTGHNTEAFF. The CDR3 DNA sequence: TGCAGTGCTAGATTGACAGGCCACAACACTGAAGCTTTCTTT.

The V gene is TRBV5-1, the J gene TRBJ2-7, with a possible D match to TRBD1 (6 bases). Looked up from germline, CDR1 is SGHRS and CDR2 is YFSETQ. Trimming left V 2 bases short and J 0 bases short, with 12 bases between. The CDR3 covers 15 residues. The CDR3: CASSFGWTASYEQYF. The CDR3 region has the DNA TGCGCCAGCAGCTTTGGTTGGACAGCCTCCTACGAGCAGTACTTC.

In its sample, this clonotype was seen a few times. The chain combines TRBV10-1 with TRBJ2-7; TRBD2 is a possible D gene (6 bases). This CDR3 spans 15 amino acids. In germline, CDR1 is WNHNN, CDR2 SYGVQD (reference sequence). V lost 1 base and J lost 6, with 16 bases in between. Here the CDR3 DNA reads TGCGCCAGCAGTGAGTACCGGACCCTGGGGGGCGAGCAGTACTTC. Its translation: CASSEYRTLGGEQYF.

The V gene is TRBV20-1, the J gene TRBJ2-1; tentative D call: TRBD1 (5 bases). The CDR3 consists of 13 residues. Trimming removed 5 bases at V and 5 bases at J, with 13 bases between. Per the germline V gene, CDR1 is DFQATT and CDR2 is SNEGSKA (reference sequence). CDR3 nucleotide sequence: TGCAGTGCTGTAAGGGGCAGGGACAATGAGCAGTTCTTC. It codes for CSAVRGRDNEQFF.

The table lists this clonotype with a few counts. The rearrangement joins TRBV6-1 to TRBJ1-2; TRBD1 matches 10 bases. CDR1 and CDR2 from the germline V gene are MNHNS and SASEGT. This CDR3 comprises 17 residues. With V trimmed by 1 base and J by 5 bases, 10 bases remained unmatched. The CDR3 reads CASSEGYPGQGWYGYTF. For the CDR3, the DNA is TGTGCCAGCAGTGAAGGATATCCGGGACAGGGGTGGTATGGCTACACCTTC.

The CDR3 region is CSALSGSSTDTQYF. In DNA form, the CDR3 reads TGCAGTGCGCTATCTGGCAGTAGCACAGATACGCAGTATTTT. V gene TRBV20-1 combines with J gene TRBJ2-3; the D is unclear. This CDR3 has 14 amino acids. The V gene's germline CDR1 is DFQATT and CDR2 SNEGSKA (reference sequence). V was trimmed by 6 bases and J by 0 bases, leaving 13 bases between them.

This clonotype was seen repeatedly, ten times or more. This rearrangement joins TRBV11-2 to TRBJ1-1; D is ambiguous. Deletions cut 0 bases from V and 2 bases from J, with 10 bases between. CDR3 length equals 15 residues. The germline gives CDR1 SGHAT, CDR2 FQNNGV. This chain's CDR3 is CASSLEPSPNTEAFF. CDR3 nucleotide sequence: TGTGCCAGCAGCTTAGAGCCCAGCCCCAACACTGAAGCTTTCTTT.

This clonotype occurred a few times. The chain joins TRBV12-3 or TRBV12-4 to TRBJ1-6; D is perhaps TRBD1 (5 bases). Trimming left V 6 bases short and J 7 bases short, with 10 bases between. The CDR3 runs to 13 residues. The CDR3: CASSAGRNSPLHF. Here the CDR3 DNA reads TGTGCCAGCAGCGCAGGGAGGAATTCACCCCTCCACTTT.

This chain uses TRBV5-6 with TRBJ1-2; D is ambiguous. Trimming pared 4 bases from V and 0 bases from J, leaving 13 bases between. This CDR3 comprises 15 residues. The germline V gene encodes CDR1 SGHDT and CDR2 YYEEEE. CDR3 amino acids: CASSVRVRANYGYTF. DNA for the CDR3: TGTGCCAGCAGCGTCCGAGTGAGAGCTAACTATGGCTACACCTTC.

This clonotype appeared a few times. V gene TRBV7-3 combines with J gene TRBJ2-1; D is tentatively TRBD1 or TRBD2 (5 bases each). Trimming left V 2 bases short and J 5 bases short, with 10 bases between. Per the germline V gene, CDR1 is SGHTA and CDR2 is FQGTGA. The CDR3 extends over 14 amino acids. CDR3 residues: CASSLFWGNNEQFF. The CDR3 DNA reads as TGTGCCAGCAGCTTATTCTGGGGGAACAATGAGCAGTTCTTC.

This clonotype was recorded a few times. CDR3 bases: TGTGCCAGCAGCCAACTAGCGAACACCGGGGAGCTGTTTTTT. This encodes CASSQLANTGELFF. The chain has TRBV11-2 and TRBJ2-2, with D perhaps TRBD2 (5 bases). CDR1 SGHAT and CDR2 FQNNGV come from the germline V gene. V was shortened by 5 bases and J by 0 bases, with 7 bases between the two germline ends. CDR3 length: 14 amino acids.

This clonotype has a handful of counts. The rearrangement links TRBV6-5 to TRBJ2-3, with unresolved D. CDR1 MNHEY and CDR2 SVGAGI come from the germline V gene. Trimming took 0 bases from V and 12 from J, leaving 10 bases between them. This CDR3 comprises 12 residues. The CDR3 loop is CASSYSFGLQYF. DNA of the CDR3: TGTGCCAGCAGTTACTCGTTTGGGCTACAGTATTTT.

The V and J genes are TRBV20-1 and TRBJ2-2; 8 bases are shared with TRBD2. This CDR3 is built from 15 residues. Germline CDR1 and CDR2: DFQATT and SNEGSKA (reference sequence). Losses at the gene ends were 2 bases for V and 5 bases for J; bases not matched to a gene: 7. Here the CDR3 DNA reads TGCAGTGCTAGATACAGCGGGAGTGCAACCGGGGAGCTGTTTTTT. Translating it yields CSARYSGSATGELFF.

The V call is TRBV5-4, the J call TRBJ1-1; tentatively, D is TRBD1 (5 bases). CDR1 and CDR2 (germline): SGHNT, YYREEE (reference sequence). V was clipped by 2 bases and J by 8 bases, with 16 bases between them. This CDR3 spans 14 amino acids. CDR3 residues: CASSFRLGREEAFF. The CDR3 bases are TGTGCCAGCAGCTTCCGGCTGGGACGCGAGGAAGCTTTCTTT.

The chain employs TRBV6-2 or TRBV6-3 and TRBJ2-5, with D unclear. Germline CDR1 is MNHEY and CDR2 is SVGEGT. Trimming shortened V by 2 bases and J by 6 bases, and 10 bases separated the two germline ends. The CDR3 is 13 residues long. The CDR3 bases are TGTGCCAGCAGTTACCTCCCCGCGAAGACCCAGTACTTC. Translation gives CASSYLPAKTQYF.